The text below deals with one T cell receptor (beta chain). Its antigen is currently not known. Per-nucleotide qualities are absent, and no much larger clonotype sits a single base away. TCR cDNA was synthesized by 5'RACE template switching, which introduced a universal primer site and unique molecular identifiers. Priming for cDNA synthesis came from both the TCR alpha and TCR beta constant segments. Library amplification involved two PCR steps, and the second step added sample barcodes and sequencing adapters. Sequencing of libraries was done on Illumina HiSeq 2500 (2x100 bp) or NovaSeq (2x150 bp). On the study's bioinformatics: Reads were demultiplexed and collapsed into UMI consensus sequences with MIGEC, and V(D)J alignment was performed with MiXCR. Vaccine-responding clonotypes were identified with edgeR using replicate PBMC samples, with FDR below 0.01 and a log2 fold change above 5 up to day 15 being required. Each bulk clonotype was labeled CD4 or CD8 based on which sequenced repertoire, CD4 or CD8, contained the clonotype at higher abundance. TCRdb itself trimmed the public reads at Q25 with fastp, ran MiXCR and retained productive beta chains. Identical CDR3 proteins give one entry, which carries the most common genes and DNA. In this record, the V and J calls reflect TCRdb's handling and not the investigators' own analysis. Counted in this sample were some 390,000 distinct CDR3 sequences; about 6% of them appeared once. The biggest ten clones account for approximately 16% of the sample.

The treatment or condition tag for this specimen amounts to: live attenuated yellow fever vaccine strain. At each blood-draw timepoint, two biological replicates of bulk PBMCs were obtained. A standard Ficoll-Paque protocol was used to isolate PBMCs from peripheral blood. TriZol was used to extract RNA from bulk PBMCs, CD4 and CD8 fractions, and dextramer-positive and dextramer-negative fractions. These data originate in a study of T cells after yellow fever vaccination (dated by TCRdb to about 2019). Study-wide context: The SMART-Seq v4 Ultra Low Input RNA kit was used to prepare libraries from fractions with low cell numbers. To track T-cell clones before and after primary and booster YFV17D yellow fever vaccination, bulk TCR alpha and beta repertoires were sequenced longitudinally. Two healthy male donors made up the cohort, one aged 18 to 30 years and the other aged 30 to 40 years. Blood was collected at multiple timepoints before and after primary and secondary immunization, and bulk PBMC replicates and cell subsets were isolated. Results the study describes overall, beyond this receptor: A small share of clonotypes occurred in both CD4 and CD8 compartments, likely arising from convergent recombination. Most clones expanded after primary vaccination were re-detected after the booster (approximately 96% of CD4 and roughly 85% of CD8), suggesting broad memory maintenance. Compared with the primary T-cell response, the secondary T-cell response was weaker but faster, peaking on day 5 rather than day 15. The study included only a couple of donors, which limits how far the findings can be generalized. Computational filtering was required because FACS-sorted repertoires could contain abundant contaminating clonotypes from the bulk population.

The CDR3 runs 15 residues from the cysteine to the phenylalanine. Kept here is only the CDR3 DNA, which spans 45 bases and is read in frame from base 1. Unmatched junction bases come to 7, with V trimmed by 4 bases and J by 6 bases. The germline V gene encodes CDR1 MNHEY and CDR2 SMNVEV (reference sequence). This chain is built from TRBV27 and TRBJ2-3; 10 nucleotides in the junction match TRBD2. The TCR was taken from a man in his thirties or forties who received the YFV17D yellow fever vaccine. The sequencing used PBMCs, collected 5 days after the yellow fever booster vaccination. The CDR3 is CASSWVAGGFDTQYF. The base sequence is TGTGCCAGCAGTTGGGTAGCGGGAGGTTTTGATACGCAGTATTTT.